This T cell receptor beta chain was observed in a study of blood T cell repertoires in COVID-19. Looking at the study overall: T cells, B-cell-depleted T cells, or PBMCs supplied cDNA or gDNA.

TCRdb's copy holds only in-frame clones and misses some; the assay was immunoSEQ multiplex PCR. The sample lists 400,000 or so clones; 85% to 90% were seen once. This CDR3 is built from 12 residues. CDR1 is LGHDT and CDR2 is YNNKEL in the germline V gene (reference sequence). V was clipped by 1 base and J by 10 bases, with 7 bases between them. Which cohort a participant joined came from the clinical history participants gave. The recovered donors of Cohort 3 showed two negative PCRs, clearance, or symptom resolution. Input material: PBMCs or T cells enriched from blood (not recorded which). The TCR comes from a man younger than 45 who had recovered from COVID-19. This chain joins TRBV3-1 (or the pseudogene TRBV3-2) and TRBJ1-4; D not certain. The CDR3 DNA reads TGTGCCAGCAGCCAAGTTCGGGGAAAACTGTTTTTT. Protein product: CASSQVRGKLFF.